These 5 T cell receptor beta chains came from one sample sequenced in a study of vaccination and CD4 T cells after COVID-19. The treatment: roughly ten-day PBMC culture with coronavirus spike peptide pools or control peptides (ViraFEST assay). The Oncomine TCR Beta short-read assay sequenced DNA from cultured CD4+ T cells. TCRdb reprocessed the PCR reads via MiXCR and lists one record per CDR3 protein. This sample yields 20,000 to 25,000 distinct CDR3 sequences, of which under 65% are seen a single time; 10% to 15% belongs to the top ten. No antigen has been identified for these receptors. The input for sequencing was CD4+ T cells from blood, cultured in vitro, taken after SARS-CoV-2 vaccination. These receptors originate from a human donor who received a COVID-19 vaccine.

The chain joins TRBV4-1 to TRBJ2-2; D possibly corresponds to TRBD2 (6 bases). Germline V CDR1 and CDR2: MGHRA, YSYEKL. The CDR3 extends over 15 amino acids. V lost 6 bases and J 1 base, leaving 12 bases between the germline ends. CDR3 nucleotides: TGCGCCAGCAGGGAACGGGGGAGGAACACCGGGGAGCTGTTTTTT. Its protein product is CASRERGRNTGELFF.

This clonotype was seen only a few times. This chain uses TRBV6-1 with TRBJ1-6; D possibly corresponds to TRBD1 (6 bases). V was pared by 6 bases and J by 7 bases, with 13 bases between. CDR1 MNHNS and CDR2 SASEGT come from the germline V gene. The CDR3 totals 14 residues. CDR3 region: CASRKGQGNSPLHF. In nucleotides, the CDR3 is TGTGCCAGCAGGAAGGGGCAGGGGAATTCACCCCTCCACTTT.

This clonotype was seen only a few times. This chain links TRBV5-1 with TRBJ2-6; D unresolved. Germline CDR1 reads SGHRS; CDR2 reads YFSETQ. Trimming took off 7 bases at V and 1 base at J, with 12 bases between the two ends. This CDR3 is built from 15 residues. The CDR3, as DNA: TGCGCCAGCGGCCGAGGTCTATCTGGGGCCAACGTCCTGACTTTC. It yields the protein CASGRGLSGANVLTF. The variable domain in full, completed from reference TRBV5-1 and TRBJ2-6, reads KAGVTQTPRYLIKTRGQQVTLSCSPISGHRSVSWYQQTPGQGLQFLFEYFSETQRNKGNFPGRFSGRQFSNSRSEMNVSTLELGDSALYLCASGRGLSGANVLTFGAGSRLTVL.

This chain joins TRBV20-1 and TRBJ2-2; tentative D call: TRBD2 (5 bases). Germline V gene sequence: CDR1 DFQATT, CDR2 SNEGSKA (reference sequence). The CDR3 consists of 13 residues. V was cut by 1 base and J by 6 bases, with 9 bases left in between. CDR3 sequence: CSARGLRAGELFF. The CDR3, as DNA: TGCAGTGCTAGAGGACTACGCGCCGGGGAGCTGTTTTTT.

The rearrangement links TRBV29-1 to TRBJ2-5; D remains unclear. Trimming left V 8 bases short and J 2 bases short, with 9 bases between. In germline, CDR1 is SQVTM, CDR2 ANQGSEA. This CDR3 has 11 amino acids. CDR3: CSTHQQETQYF. The CDR3 coding sequence is TGCAGCACGCATCAACAAGAGACCCAGTACTTC.